The sequence of this T cell receptor (beta chain) was determined in a study of T cell responses to AZD1222 COVID-19 vaccine. Notes on the study in general: Spike-wide vaccine-associated CD4 TCRs dominated at 160-218 and 743-854.

The repertoire was sequenced with immunoSEQ multiplex PCR; TCRdb's copy has only in-frame clones and lacks some. The sample includes fewer than 200,000 clones, around 92% seen only once; the top ten take roughly 10%. Note on this clone: What it binds is unknown.

The V and J ends lost 2 bases and 1 base respectively, with 12 bases between them. This CDR3 region has 16 residues. Per germline, CDR1 MNHEY and CDR2 SVGAGI. The receptor was derived from an adult in good health. The sequenced sample was peripheral blood, obtained on day 0 of AZD1222 vaccination. The chain has TRBV6-5 and TRBJ2-1, with TRBD1 as a possible D gene (5 bases). The CDR3 reads CASSYLQGWSYNEQFF. The CDR3 region has the DNA TGTGCCAGCAGTTACCTTCAGGGTTGGTCCTACAATGAGCAGTTCTTC.